This TCR beta chain is drawn from a study of shared clonotypes between healthy human individuals. Whole-study results and caveats: Collection of samples was limited to blood; tissue repertoires likely differ. Sorted-subset sequencing was shown by rarefaction to be incomplete despite large depth.

Investigators divided CD4+ cells into CD45RA+ naive and CD45RA-negative memory subsets. The ends were cut back, 1 base at V and 1 base at J, with 13 bases in the middle. Germline V gives CDR1 SGDLS, CDR2 YYNGEE. The CDR3 extends over 16 amino acids. Evenly divided among several immunoSEQ plates was the genomic DNA of each subset. Profiled with immunoSEQ multiplex PCR; TCRdb holds only in-frame clones, not every one. There are 2 million to 2.5 million clones in the sample; 85% to 95% occur only once, and approximately 0.39% lies in the top ten. On this clone: Its antigen is still unknown.

The chain carries TRBV9 and TRBJ2-3, with D possibly TRBD1 on 6 matching bases. The sequence was collected from a man younger than 35 in good health. Some clones in this sample may be carry-over from other donors' samples. Sequences were obtained from naive CD4+ T cells from PBMCs. Subset: CD45RA+ positively selected. The CDR3 nucleotides are TGTGCCAGCAGCGTAAGCCCGGCAGGGGGCACAGATACGCAGTATTTT. Protein product: CASSVSPAGGTDTQYF.